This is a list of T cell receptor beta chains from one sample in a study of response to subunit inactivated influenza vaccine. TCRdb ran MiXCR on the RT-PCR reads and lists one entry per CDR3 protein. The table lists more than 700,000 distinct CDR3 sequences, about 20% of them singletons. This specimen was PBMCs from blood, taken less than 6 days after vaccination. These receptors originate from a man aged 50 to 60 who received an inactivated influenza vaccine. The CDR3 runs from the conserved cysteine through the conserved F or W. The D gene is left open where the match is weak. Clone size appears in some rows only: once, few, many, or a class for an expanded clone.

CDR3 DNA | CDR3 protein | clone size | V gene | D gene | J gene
TGTGCCACCAGCAGAGTTATAGGACTAGCAGGCAATGAGCAGTTCTTC | CATSRVIGLAGNEQFF | few | TRBV15 | TRBD2 | TRBJ2-1
TGTGCCATCTCCACCCCCGGGGGCCTTTTCTACGAGCAGTACTTC | CAISTPGGLFYEQYF | . | TRBV28 | . | TRBJ2-7
TGTGCCAGCAGCCCATCTATTAGCAATCAGCCCCAGCATTTT | CASSPSISNQPQHF | . | TRBV7-9 | . | TRBJ1-5
TGTGCCACCAGCCCGGACGGAACTAACACTGAAGCTTTCTTT | CATSPDGTNTEAFF | many | TRBV24-1 | . | TRBJ1-1
TGTGCCAGCAGTTTAGGGTACGGGACGGGCACCGGGGAGCTGTTTTTT | CASSLGYGTGTGELFF | . | TRBV12-3/TRBV12-4 | . | TRBJ2-2
TGTGCCAGCAGCTTCTCGTTTGAGCAGTTCTTC | CASSFSFEQFF | many | TRBV5-6 | . | TRBJ2-1
TGTGCCAGCAACCCACAGGGGTACACTGAAGCTTTCTTT | CASNPQGYTEAFF | . | TRBV28 | TRBD1 | TRBJ1-1
TGTGCCAGCAGTTACTCGGGAGGGGCTGGGGCCAACGTCCTGACTTTC | CASSYSGGAGANVLTF | few | TRBV6-5 | TRBD2 | TRBJ2-6
TGTGCCAGCAGTCCCCACGGATCGAACTATGGCTACACCTTC | CASSPHGSNYGYTF | many | TRBV6-1 | . | TRBJ1-2
TGCAGCGGGCTCGGCCTAGGGGAGGGAGGGCCAGATACGCAGTATTTT | CSGLGLGEGGPDTQYF | . | TRBV29-1 | TRBD2 | TRBJ2-3
TGTGCCAGCTCACCACCGAAATACTGGTTAGGGCTAGCGGGCTCTGGGGCCAACGTCCTGACTTTC | CASSPPKYWLGLAGSGANVLTF | . | TRBV18 | TRBD2 | TRBJ2-6
TGCAGTGCTTGGGACTGGGTGAGCACAGATACGCAGTATTTT | CSAWDWVSTDTQYF | once | TRBV20-1 | . | TRBJ2-3
TGTGCCAGTAGTGTCGACAGGGGGCAAAGCAATCAGCCCCAGCATTTT | CASSVDRGQSNQPQHF | . | TRBV19 | TRBD1 | TRBJ1-5
TGCAGCGTTGTGTCCGACTACACTGAAGCTTTCTTT | CSVVSDYTEAFF | . | TRBV29-1 | . | TRBJ1-1
TGCAGTGCTAGGGGACAGGGACACACCGGGGAGCTGTTTTTT | CSARGQGHTGELFF | few | TRBV20-1 | TRBD1 | TRBJ2-2
TGTGCCAGCAGCCAAGATCTGGGTCTGGGTATCTACGAGCAGTACTTC | CASSQDLGLGIYEQYF | few | TRBV3-1 | . | TRBJ2-7
TGCAGTGCCGAGAAGGTCGCCTACGAGCAGTACTTC | CSAEKVAYEQYF | . | TRBV20-1 | . | TRBJ2-7
TGCAGTGCTCCCGGGACTAGCGGGGACTTTTCCTACAATGAGCAGTTCTTC | CSAPGTSGDFSYNEQFF | few | TRBV20-1 | TRBD2 | TRBJ2-1
TGCAGCGTTGAAGCAGGGGCTGGTGGCTACACCTTC | CSVEAGAGGYTF | few | TRBV29-1 | . | TRBJ1-2
TGCAGTGCTAGAGATTTCAGGGAACCGAACTACGAGCAGTACTTC | CSARDFREPNYEQYF | . | TRBV20-1 | . | TRBJ2-7
TGTGCCAGCAGCTTAGGAGGCGGGCGGTTCTCCGGGGAGCTGTTTTTT | CASSLGGGRFSGELFF | . | TRBV7-2 | . | TRBJ2-2
TGTGCCAGCAGTGCGGACAGGTCATCCTACGAGCAGTACTTC | CASSADRSSYEQYF | . | TRBV27 | TRBD1 | TRBJ2-7
TGTGCCATCAGTGAGAGTTTGGGGACAGGGGGCAAGGGGGCCAACGTCCTGACTTTC | CAISESLGTGGKGANVLTF | few | TRBV10-3 | TRBD1 | TRBJ2-6
TGTGCCGTCCTAAAGGGTGGCCCGTCCTACGAGCAGTACTTC | CAVLKGGPSYEQYF | . | TRBV10-3 | . | TRBJ2-7
TGTGCCAGCAGTGGGGCCAGAAGCTCCTACAATGAGCAGTTCTTC | CASSGARSSYNEQFF | . | TRBV25-1 | . | TRBJ2-1
TGTGCCAGCAGTTTTGGCCTGGAAGACATTCAGTACTTC | CASSFGLEDIQYF | . | TRBV12-3/TRBV12-4 | . | TRBJ2-4
TGTGCCAGCAGCCAAGGTGGGGTTGGTGAGCAGTTCTTC | CASSQGGVGEQFF | . | TRBV14 | . | TRBJ2-1
TGTGCCAGCGATACTGCTAGCACAGATACGCAGTATTTT | CASDTASTDTQYF | many | TRBV12-3/TRBV12-4 | . | TRBJ2-3
TGTGCCAGCATCCGGGACAACTCCTACAATGAGCAGTTCTTC | CASIRDNSYNEQFF | . | TRBV12-3/TRBV12-4 | . | TRBJ2-1
TGCAGTGCTCCTGGGGACAGGGGGGGGGAGTACAATGAGCAGTTCTTC | CSAPGDRGGEYNEQFF | many | TRBV20-1 | TRBD1 | TRBJ2-1
TGTGCCAGCAGCTTGGTCTCCTCTATCAGCTACGAGCAGTACTTC | CASSLVSSISYEQYF | few | TRBV5-5 | . | TRBJ2-7
TGCAGTGCCCGGCGGGACAGGGTCACTGAAGCTTTCTTT | CSARRDRVTEAFF | . | TRBV20-1 | TRBD1 | TRBJ1-1
TGTGCCAGCACCGAGAGCAATGAGCAGTTCTTC | CASTESNEQFF | few | TRBV28 | . | TRBJ2-1
TGTGCCAGCAATCTGGGACAGGGCTTCACTGAAGCTTTCTTT | CASNLGQGFTEAFF | many | TRBV6-1 | TRBD1 | TRBJ1-1
TGCAGTGCTAGGGAAGCCCTTAATCAGCCCCAGCATTTT | CSAREALNQPQHF | many | TRBV20-1 | . | TRBJ1-5
TGTGCCAGCAGCCCTCAGGACGGTGTAGCGGATACGCAGTATTTT | CASSPQDGVADTQYF | . | TRBV7-9 | . | TRBJ2-3